This T cell receptor (beta chain) came from a study of T-cell reconstitution after alpha-beta-depleted transplantation in children. Trimming removed 3 bases from V and 11 bases from J; junction bases left unmatched: 7. The CDR3 sequence is 12 residues long. Germline lookup yields CDR1 SGHRS and CDR2 YFSETQ. This clonotype was seen many times. For TCRbeta, the library was prepared with unique molecular identifiers. TCRdb used MiXCR to reprocess the PCR reads, holding one entry per CDR3 protein. In the table there are approximately 88,000 distinct CDR3 sequences, 9.5% to 15% of which are singletons. The sample in question was PBMCs from the stem cell graft donor, obtained from the stem cell graft. This chain joins TRBV5-1 and TRBJ2-7, with 8 bases lining up with TRBD2. The receptor was isolated from a human donor who donated a stem cell graft to a child with inherited bone marrow failure. CDR3 sequence (DNA): TGCGCCAGCAGCTCGGAACTAGCGGAGGAGTACTTC. It translates to CASSSELAEEYF.